These T cell receptor beta chains were read from a single sample in a study of blood T cells in healthy people across ages. Each CDR3 protein is one row after TCRdb ran MiXCR on the 5' RACE reads. Of some 1,000,000 distinct CDR3 sequences in the sample, under 30% were seen once. The sample was also reused in another study, on T cells of mothers and their children.

The sample was blood. The receptor source for this set is a girl aged 2 to 10 in good health. CDR3s include the opening cysteine and the closing phenylalanine or tryptophan. A D gene is named only where the DNA matches it firmly. Part of the rows lack a size; the others show once, few, many or a class for expanded clones.

cdr3_nt cdr3_aa clone_size j_call v_call d_call
TGTGCCAGCACCGCCGGGACAGGATGGAACACTGAAGCTTTCTTT CASTAGTGWNTEAFF once TRBJ1-1 TRBV27 TRBD1
TGTGCCAGCAGTTTAGGACAGTCGTATCAGCCCCAGCATTTT CASSLGQSYQPQHF NA TRBJ1-5 TRBV12-3/TRBV12-4 NA
TGTGCCAGCAGTCTCGGACAGGGGTTTTATGGCTACACCTTC CASSLGQGFYGYTF many TRBJ1-2 TRBV28 TRBD1
TGTGCCACCAGCAGAGAACGGGACAGGGGGTACGAGCAGTACTTC CATSRERDRGYEQYF NA TRBJ2-7 TRBV15 TRBD1
TGTGCCAGCAGCGACCGACTAGCGGGGACAGATACGCAGTATTTT CASSDRLAGTDTQYF many TRBJ2-3 TRBV9 TRBD2
NA CASSQTGYGCTF few TRBJ1-2 TRBV5-1 NA
TGTGCCAGCAGCTGGGGGATAACTAATGAAAAACTGTTTTTT CASSWGITNEKLFF few TRBJ1-4 TRBV7-2 NA
TGTGCCAGCAGCCCTTCGAAGGGGGGGCTATTAGAAGCTTTCTTT CASSPSKGGLLEAFF NA TRBJ1-1 TRBV28 NA
TGTGCCAGTAGCACGGTAGCGGGGGGGCCGGATACGCAGTATTTT CASSTVAGGPDTQYF few TRBJ2-3 TRBV7-2 TRBD2
TGCAGTGCCGACGGAGGACAGAGTAACTATGGCTACACCTTC CSADGGQSNYGYTF few TRBJ1-2 TRBV20-1 NA
TGCAGCGTCCCATACGCTAGCGGGAATCTGTATTTT CSVPYASGNLYF few TRBJ2-3 TRBV29-1 TRBD2
TGCAGTGCTAGATCTTCGAACCAGCCCCAGCATTTT CSARSSNQPQHF few TRBJ1-5 TRBV20-1 NA
TGTGCCAGCAGCAGTAGCGGGGGGGCCGGTATGGATGAGCAGTTCTTC CASSSSGGAGMDEQFF few TRBJ2-1 TRBV7-3 TRBD2
TGTGCCAGCAGCTTGACTAGCGGGATAGGCCATGAGCAGTTCTTC CASSLTSGIGHEQFF few TRBJ2-1 TRBV11-2 TRBD2
TGCAGTGCTAGAGATGAGGCGGCTACGCAGTATTTT CSARDEAATQYF NA TRBJ2-3 TRBV20-1 NA
TGCAGTGCTAGAGATTTGAAGGATACCGGGGAGCTGTTTTTT CSARDLKDTGELFF few TRBJ2-2 TRBV20-1 NA
TGTGCCAGCAGCTTAGGTAGCAGGGAAGAGACCCAGTACTTC CASSLGSREETQYF few TRBJ2-5 TRBV7-2 NA
TGTGCCACCAGCCTCCTAACATCCTCCTACAATGAGCAGTTCTTC CATSLLTSSYNEQFF few TRBJ2-1 TRBV15 NA
TGCAGCGTTGTTAAGAAGGGTTTAATCTACGAGCAGTACTTC CSVVKKGLIYEQYF NA TRBJ2-7 TRBV29-1 NA
TGTGCCAGCAGCCCACCTCCCGTGGATCTCTCCGAGCAGTACTTC CASSPPPVDLSEQYF NA TRBJ2-7 TRBV7-9 NA
TGTGCCACCAGTGAGCTTGACCGCACAGATACGCAGTATTTT CATSELDRTDTQYF NA TRBJ2-3 TRBV24-1 NA
TGTGCCAGCAGCTTAGGGGGGAATGGCAGGGGAATTGAAAAACTGTTTTTT CASSLGGNGRGIEKLFF few TRBJ1-4 TRBV7-9 NA
TGTGCCAGCAGCTCCCCAGTAGGGAATAATGAAAAACTGTTTTTT CASSSPVGNNEKLFF NA TRBJ1-4 TRBV7-6 NA
TGTGCCAGCAGTTTACGGGACAACTATGGCTACACCTTC CASSLRDNYGYTF many TRBJ1-2 TRBV12-3/TRBV12-4 NA
TGTGCCAGCAGCATGACAGGGGTGGGGGCTGAAGCTTTCTTT CASSMTGVGAEAFF NA TRBJ1-1 TRBV7-2 TRBD1
TGCAGCGTTTGGACAGGGTTCGGATTCTACGAGCAGTACTTC CSVWTGFGFYEQYF NA TRBJ2-7 TRBV29-1 TRBD1
TGCAGTGCCTTTTTAGCGGTGACCCAGTACTTC CSAFLAVTQYF few TRBJ2-5 TRBV20-1 NA
TGTGCCAGCAGCGTCGGGACACCTGAGCAGTACTTC CASSVGTPEQYF NA TRBJ2-7 TRBV7-9 NA
TGTGCCAGGGCCCACAGGGACCGGATTAGCTACGAGCAGTACTTC CARAHRDRISYEQYF NA TRBJ2-7 TRBV27 NA
TGTGCCAGCGGACAGGGTTGGCAAGAGACCCAGTACTTC CASGQGWQETQYF few TRBJ2-5 TRBV7-9 TRBD1
TGCAGCGCCGAGTCCAGGTACAATGAGCAGTTCTTC CSAESRYNEQFF few TRBJ2-1 TRBV29-1 NA